Following are 21 T cell receptor beta chains from one sample sequenced in a study of cytotoxic CD8 clonotypes in ibrutinib-treated CLL (dated by TCRdb to 2020 to 2023). The library was built by means of the immunoSEQ multiplex PCR assay. The table was pulled from immuneACCESS by TCRdb, which kept in-frame rearrangements only. Such tables lose some clones; where checked, under half of the loss comes from unresolved V genes, and the rest has no known cause. The sample contains approximately 50,000 clones, roughly two thirds of them found a single time. Of the sample, around 13% falls within the top ten clones. The meaning of the sample's time point label: eleven to twelve months on ibrutinib. Sample: PBMCs, taken after 12 months of ibrutinib treatment. These receptors originate from a human donor with chronic lymphocytic leukemia.

This clone was seen more than once but under ten times. The CDR3 sequence: CASSWPGTWGRNEQFF. The CDR3 bases are TGTGCCAGCAGCTGGCCGGGGACCTGGGGCCGCAATGAGCAGTTCTTC. This chain links TRBV5-4 with TRBJ2-1; either TRBD1 or TRBD2 may fit D (5 bases each). Germline V gene lookup returns CDR1 SGHNT and CDR2 YYREEE (reference sequence). The V gene lost 3 bases and the J gene lost 6 bases, with 19 bases spanning the gap. The CDR3 is 16 amino acids.

The V gene is TRBV2, the J gene TRBJ2-7, with D perhaps being TRBD1 or TRBD2 (5 bases each). The CDR3 totals 14 residues. V lost 6 bases and J 3 bases, leaving 15 bases between the germline ends. Looked up from germline, CDR1 is SNHLY and CDR2 is FYNNEI. The CDR3 loop reads CASSLGTLHYEQYF. For the CDR3, the DNA is TGTGCCAGCAGCCTAGGGACGCTTCACTACGAGCAGTACTTC. Looking up the rest from reference TRBV2 and TRBJ2-7 gives the full variable domain: EPEVTQTPSHQVTQMGQEVILRCVPISNHLYFYWYRQILGQKVEFLVSFYNNEISEKSEIFDDQFSVERPDGSNFTLKIRSTKLEDSAMYFCASSLGTLHYEQYFGPGTRLTVT.

This chain joins TRBV27 and TRBJ1-2, with D possibly being TRBD1 (5 bases). CDR3 length equals 17 residues. Germline V lookup: CDR1 MNHEY, CDR2 SMNVEV (reference sequence). Trimming removed 3 bases from V and 2 bases from J, with 19 bases in between. CDR3 sequence: CASSFFPTEGANYGYTF. Here the CDR3 DNA reads TGTGCCAGCAGTTTTTTCCCGACAGAGGGTGCAAACTATGGCTACACCTTC.

This chain links TRBV29-1 with TRBJ1-1; D is undetermined. The germline V gene encodes CDR1 SQVTM and CDR2 ANQGSEA. This CDR3 has 13 residues. The V and J ends lost 7 bases and 1 base respectively, with 13 bases between them. CDR3 region: CSAQGQGNTEAFF. The CDR3 nucleotides are TGCAGCGCCCAAGGTCAAGGGAACACTGAAGCTTTCTTT.

The V and J genes are TRBV15 and TRBJ2-7; D unclear. V lost 0 bases and J 8 bases, leaving 8 bases between the germline ends. The CDR3 contains 12 residues. The germline V gene has CDR1 LNHNV and CDR2 YYDKDF (reference sequence). The chain's CDR3 is CATSRDNSKQYF. The CDR3 DNA reads TGTGCCACCAGCAGAGATAACAGCAAGCAGTACTTC.

This chain joins TRBV5-1 and TRBJ1-4; D is unresolved. This CDR3 spans 16 amino acids. CDR1 is SGHRS, CDR2 YFSETQ, per germline. The V end lost 0 bases, the J end lost 0 bases, and 9 bases lay between the germline ends. The CDR3 reads CASSLAAGTTNEKLFF. The CDR3 DNA reads TGCGCCAGCAGCTTGGCCGCGGGAACAACTAATGAAAAACTGTTTTTT.

CDR3 protein: CASSHRSGGLSSYNEQFF. In nucleotides, the CDR3 is TGCGCCAGCAGCCACCGAAGCGGGGGCCTTAGCTCCTACAATGAGCAGTTCTTC. The V call is TRBV4-1, the J call TRBJ2-1; TRBD2 aligns across 8 bases. CDR3 length: 18 residues. The trim removed 3 bases at V and 0 bases at J, leaving 10 bases unmatched. The V gene's germline CDR1 is MGHRA and CDR2 YSYEKL.

This clone has a handful of counts. This chain joins TRBV7-8 and TRBJ1-1, with a weak D call TRBD1 (6 bases). CDR3 length: 13 amino acids. Trimming cost V 3 bases and J 8 bases, with 13 bases left between them. Germline lookup yields CDR1 SGHVS and CDR2 FQNEAQ. The CDR3 region is CASSFGQKVEAFF. The CDR3 DNA reads as TGTGCCAGCAGCTTCGGACAGAAAGTCGAAGCTTTCTTT.

V and J are TRBV7-8 and TRBJ1-3; D unresolved. This CDR3 is 14 amino acids long. V lost 0 bases and J lost 6, with 9 bases in between. CDR1 is SGHVS and CDR2 is FQNEAQ in the germline V gene. CDR3 amino acids: CASSLAVFVNTIYF. The DNA for the CDR3 is TGTGCCAGCAGCTTAGCGGTGTTTGTAAACACCATATATTTT.

Concerning this clone itself: A much larger clone sits a single nucleotide away, making a read error possible. The chain links TRBV5-6 to TRBJ2-1; D is undetermined. The CDR3 sequence is 15 residues long. Germline V gene data show CDR1 as SGHDT and CDR2 as YYEEEE. CDR3 loop: CTSSFPGYTDNEQFF. The CDR3 bases are TGTACCAGCAGCTTTCCCGGGTACACCGACAATGAGCAGTTCTTC.

The table lists this clone with a count of one. The V call is TRBV5-4, the J call TRBJ2-3; 14 positions match TRBD2. Trimming cost V 4 bases and J 3 bases; bases outside gene matches: 13. This CDR3 has 19 amino acids. CDR1 and CDR2 (germline): SGHNT, YYREEE (reference sequence). Here the CDR3 DNA reads TGTGCCAGCAGCAAGGGACTAGCGGGGGCCTCTTCCTTAACAGATACGCAGTATTTT. It codes for CASSKGLAGASSLTDTQYF.

This clone is classed as medium-sized. This chain uses TRBV4-2 with TRBJ2-2; TRBD2 matches 7 bases. Per the germline V gene, CDR1 is LGHNA and CDR2 is YNFKEQ. The CDR3 is 16 residues long. After removal of 4 bases from V and 7 bases from J, the junction contained 12 bases not matched to a gene. CDR3 bases: TGTGCCAGCAGCCGCACTAGCGTCCCAAGAGTCGGGGAGCTGTTTTTT. Translating gives CASSRTSVPRVGELFF.

This chain uses TRBV6-1 with TRBJ2-1; D is uncertain. Trimming shortened V by 3 bases and J by 3 bases, and 6 bases separated the two germline ends. The germline V gene has CDR1 MNHNS and CDR2 SASEGT. This CDR3 has 13 amino acids. The CDR3 sequence is CASSEASYNEQFF. The CDR3 region has the DNA TGTGCCAGCAGTGAGGCCAGCTACAATGAGCAGTTCTTC.

The rearrangement uses TRBV5-1 and TRBJ2-5; no clear D gene. Germline CDR1 reads SGHRS; CDR2 reads YFSETQ. V was shortened by 1 base and J by 5 bases, with 9 bases between the two germline ends. The CDR3 spans 13 residues. CDR3: CASSLPIQETQYF. The CDR3 nucleotides read TGCGCCAGCAGCTTGCCCATTCAGGAGACCCAGTACTTC.

V usage is TRBV5-1 and J usage is TRBJ2-2; D possibly matches TRBD1 or TRBD2 (6 bases each). The CDR3 consists of 14 residues. V was shortened by 4 bases and J by 3 bases, with 10 bases between the two germline ends. CDR1 and CDR2 from the germline V gene are SGHRS and YFSETQ. The CDR3 DNA follows: TGCGCCAGCAGCAACGGGGGCGACACCGGGGAGCTGTTTTTT. It translates to CASSNGGDTGELFF.

The CDR3 region has the DNA TGTGCCAGCAGTCGACAGGGTCCAGGATCCAATTCACCCCTCCACTTT. Amino acids: CASSRQGPGSNSPLHF. The chain uses TRBV27 and TRBJ1-6, with TRBD1 matching 7 bases. Per the germline V gene, CDR1 is MNHEY and CDR2 is SMNVEV (reference sequence). The CDR3 spans 16 residues. Germline trimming cut 5 bases from V and 7 bases from J; bases unmatched to any gene: 11.

V is TRBV7-9 and J is TRBJ2-5; D is unresolved. V was clipped by 1 base and J by 2 bases, with 17 bases between them. Per the germline V gene, CDR1 is SEHNR and CDR2 is FQNEAQ (reference sequence). The CDR3 spans 17 residues. The CDR3 sequence: CASSLGSLYAYQETQYF. DNA of the CDR3: TGTGCCAGCAGCTTAGGGAGCCTATACGCCTATCAAGAGACCCAGTACTTC.

Only a few counts were recorded for this clone. V usage is TRBV5-1 and J usage is TRBJ2-2, with D perhaps matching TRBD1 or TRBD2 (6 bases each). Germline V gives CDR1 SGHRS, CDR2 YFSETQ. CDR3 length: 16 residues. The V end lost 8 bases, the J end lost 3 bases, and 20 bases lay between the germline ends. CDR3: CASQRMSGEDTGELFF. Written as DNA, the CDR3 is TGCGCCAGTCAGAGAATGTCAGGGGAGGACACCGGGGAGCTGTTTTTT.

CDR3 sequence (DNA): TGCGCCAGCAGCTTGATCCCGGGACACCAGACCGGGGAGCTGTTTTTT. Its protein product is CASSLIPGHQTGELFF. The genes are TRBV5-1 and TRBJ2-2, with D perhaps matching TRBD1 (6 bases). Germline V CDR1 and CDR2: SGHRS, YFSETQ. The CDR3 is made up of 16 amino acids. Deletions cut 1 base from V and 5 bases from J, with 15 bases between.

V and J are TRBV9 and TRBJ1-2; perhaps TRBD1 as D (6 bases). Germline CDR1 SGDLS, CDR2 YYNGEE. The CDR3 has 14 amino acids. The germline V and J ends were trimmed by 0 bases and 2 bases, with 8 bases remaining between them. For the CDR3, the DNA is TGTGCCAGCAGCGTAGAGGGGGGGAACTATGGCTACACCTTC. It is translated as CASSVEGGNYGYTF.

The chain recombines TRBV18 with TRBJ2-7; no reliable D call. The CDR3 consists of 14 residues. V was clipped by 3 bases and J by 0 bases, with 9 bases between them. In germline, CDR1 is KGHSH, CDR2 LQKENI. CDR3 region: CASSPGRTSYEQYF. As DNA, the CDR3 is TGTGCCAGCTCACCGGGCAGGACCTCCTACGAGCAGTACTTC.